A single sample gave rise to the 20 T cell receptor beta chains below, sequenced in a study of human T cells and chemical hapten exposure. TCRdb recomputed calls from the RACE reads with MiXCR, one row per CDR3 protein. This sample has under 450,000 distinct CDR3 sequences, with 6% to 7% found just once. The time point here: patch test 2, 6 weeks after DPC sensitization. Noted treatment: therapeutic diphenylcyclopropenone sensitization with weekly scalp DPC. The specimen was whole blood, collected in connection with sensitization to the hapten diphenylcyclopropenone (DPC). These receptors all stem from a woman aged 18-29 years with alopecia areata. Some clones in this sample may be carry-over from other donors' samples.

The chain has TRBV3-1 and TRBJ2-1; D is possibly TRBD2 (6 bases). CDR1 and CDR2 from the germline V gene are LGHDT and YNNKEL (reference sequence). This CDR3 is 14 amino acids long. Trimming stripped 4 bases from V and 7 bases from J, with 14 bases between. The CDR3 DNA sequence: TGTGCCAGCAGCCGCTTTCGGGGGAGGAATGAGCAGTTCTTC. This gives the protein CASSRFRGRNEQFF.

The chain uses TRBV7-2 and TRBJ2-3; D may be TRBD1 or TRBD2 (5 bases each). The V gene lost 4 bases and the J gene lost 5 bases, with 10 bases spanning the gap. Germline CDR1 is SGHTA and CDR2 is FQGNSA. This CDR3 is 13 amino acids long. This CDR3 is CASSSRDLDTQYF. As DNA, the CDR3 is TGTGCCAGCAGCTCCCGGGACCTAGATACGCAGTATTTT.

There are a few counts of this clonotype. The CDR3 nucleotides are TGTGCCAGCATTGAGGGGGAGACCCAGTACTTC. Residues: CASIEGETQYF. The chain has TRBV2 and TRBJ2-5, with D perhaps matching TRBD1 or TRBD2 (5 bases each). The V end lost 7 bases, the J end lost 5 bases, and 8 bases lay between the germline ends. This CDR3 region has 11 residues. Looked up from germline, CDR1 is SNHLY and CDR2 is FYNNEI. Drawing the rest from reference TRBV2 and TRBJ2-5, the complete variable domain is EPEVTQTPSHQVTQMGQEVILRCVPISNHLYFYWYRQILGQKVEFLVSFYNNEISEKSEIFDDQFSVERPDGSNFTLKIRSTKLEDSAMYFCASIEGETQYFGPGTRLLVL.

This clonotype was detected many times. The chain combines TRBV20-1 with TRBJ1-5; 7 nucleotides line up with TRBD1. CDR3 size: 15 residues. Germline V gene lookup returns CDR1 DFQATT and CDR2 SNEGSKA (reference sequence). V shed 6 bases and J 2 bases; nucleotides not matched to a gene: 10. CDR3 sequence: CSALADRVRNQPQHF. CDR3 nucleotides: TGCAGTGCCCTAGCAGACAGGGTGCGCAATCAGCCCCAGCATTTT.

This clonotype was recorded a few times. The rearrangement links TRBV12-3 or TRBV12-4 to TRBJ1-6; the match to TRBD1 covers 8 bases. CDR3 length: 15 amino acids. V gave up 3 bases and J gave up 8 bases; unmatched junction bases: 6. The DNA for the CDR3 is TGTGCCAGCAGTTTTTTGGGGACAGGAGATTCACCCCTCCACTTT. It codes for CASSFLGTGDSPLHF.

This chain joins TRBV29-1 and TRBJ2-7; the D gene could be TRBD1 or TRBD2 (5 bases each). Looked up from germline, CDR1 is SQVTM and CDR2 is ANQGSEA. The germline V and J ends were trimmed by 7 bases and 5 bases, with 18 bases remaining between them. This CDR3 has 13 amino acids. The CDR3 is CSALTGTLDEQYF. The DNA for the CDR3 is TGCAGCGCTCTAACCGGGACGCTAGACGAGCAGTACTTC.

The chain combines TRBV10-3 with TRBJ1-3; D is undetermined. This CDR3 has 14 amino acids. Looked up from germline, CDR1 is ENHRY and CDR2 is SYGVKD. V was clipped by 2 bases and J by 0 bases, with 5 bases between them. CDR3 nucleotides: TGTGCCATCAGTGAGATCTACTCTGGAAACACCATATATTTT. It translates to CAISEIYSGNTIYF.

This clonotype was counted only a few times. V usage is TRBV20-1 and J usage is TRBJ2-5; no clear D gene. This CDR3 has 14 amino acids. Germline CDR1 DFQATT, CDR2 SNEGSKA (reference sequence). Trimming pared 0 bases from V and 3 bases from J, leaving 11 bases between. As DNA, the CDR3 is TGCAGTGCTAGAGATCGAAGCGCCGAAGAGACCCAGTACTTC. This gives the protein CSARDRSAEETQYF.

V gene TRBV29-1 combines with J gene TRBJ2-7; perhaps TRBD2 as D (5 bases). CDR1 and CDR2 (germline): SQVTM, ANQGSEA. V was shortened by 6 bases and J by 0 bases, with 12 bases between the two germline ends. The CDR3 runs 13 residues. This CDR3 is CSVEVESSYEQYF. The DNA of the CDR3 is TGCAGCGTGGAGGTAGAAAGCTCCTACGAGCAGTACTTC.

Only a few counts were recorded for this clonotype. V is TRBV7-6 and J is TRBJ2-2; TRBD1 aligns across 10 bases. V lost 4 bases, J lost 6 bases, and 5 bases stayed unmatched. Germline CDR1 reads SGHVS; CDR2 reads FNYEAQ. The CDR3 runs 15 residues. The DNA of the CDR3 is TGTGCCAGCAGCTGGGACAGGGGAATCGCCGGGGAGCTGTTTTTT. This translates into CASSWDRGIAGELFF. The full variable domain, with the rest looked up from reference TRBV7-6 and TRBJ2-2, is GAGVSQSPRYKVTKRGQDVALRCDPISGHVSLYWYRQALGQGPEFLTYFNYEAQQDKSGLPNDRFSAERPEGSISTLTIQRTEQRDSAMYRCASSWDRGIAGELFFGEGSRLTVL.

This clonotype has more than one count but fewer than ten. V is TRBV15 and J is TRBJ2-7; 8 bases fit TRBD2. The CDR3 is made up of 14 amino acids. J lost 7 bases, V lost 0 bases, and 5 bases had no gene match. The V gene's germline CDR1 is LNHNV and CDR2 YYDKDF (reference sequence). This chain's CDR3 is CATSRDGGAREQYF. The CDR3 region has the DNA TGTGCCACCAGCAGAGACGGGGGGGCGCGAGAGCAGTACTTC.

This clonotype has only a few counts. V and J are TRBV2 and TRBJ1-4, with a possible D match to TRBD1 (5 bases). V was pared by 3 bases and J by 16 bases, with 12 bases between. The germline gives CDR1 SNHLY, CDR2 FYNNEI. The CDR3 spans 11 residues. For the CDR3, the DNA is TGTGCCAGCAGTGAGACTCAGGGAGCGTTTTTT. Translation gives CASSETQGAFF.

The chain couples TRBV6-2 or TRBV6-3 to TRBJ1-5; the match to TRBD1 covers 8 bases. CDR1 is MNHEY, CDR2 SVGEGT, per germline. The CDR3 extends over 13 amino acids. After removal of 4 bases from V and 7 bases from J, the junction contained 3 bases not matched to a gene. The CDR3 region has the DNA TGTGCCAGCAGTTGGGACAGGTCACAGCCCCAGCATTTT. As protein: CASSWDRSQPQHF.

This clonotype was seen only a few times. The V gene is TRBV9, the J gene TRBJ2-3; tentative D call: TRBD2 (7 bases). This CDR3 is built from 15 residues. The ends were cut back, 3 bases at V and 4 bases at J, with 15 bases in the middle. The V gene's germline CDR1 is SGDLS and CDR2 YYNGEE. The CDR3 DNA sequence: TGTGCCAGCAGCGCTCTCCCGGGGGGCGCAGATACGCAGTATTTT. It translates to CASSALPGGADTQYF.

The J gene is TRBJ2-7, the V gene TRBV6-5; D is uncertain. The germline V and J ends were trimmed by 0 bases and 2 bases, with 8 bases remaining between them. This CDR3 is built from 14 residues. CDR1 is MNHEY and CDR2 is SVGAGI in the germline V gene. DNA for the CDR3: TGTGCCAGCAGTTACTCGCCCGGACCCTACGAGCAGTACTTC. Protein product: CASSYSPGPYEQYF.

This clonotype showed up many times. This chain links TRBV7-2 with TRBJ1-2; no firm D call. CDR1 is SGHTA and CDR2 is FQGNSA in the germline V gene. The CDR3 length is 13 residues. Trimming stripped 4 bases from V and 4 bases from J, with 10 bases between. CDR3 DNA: TGTGCCAGCAGCTCCTACAGATCCTATGGCTACACCTTC. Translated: CASSSYRSYGYTF.

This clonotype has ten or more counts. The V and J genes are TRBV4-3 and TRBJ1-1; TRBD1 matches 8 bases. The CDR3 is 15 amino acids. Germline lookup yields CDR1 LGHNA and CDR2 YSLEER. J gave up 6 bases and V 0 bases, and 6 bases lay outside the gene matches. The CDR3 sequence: CASSQDKTGVSEAFF. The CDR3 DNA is TGCGCCAGCAGCCAAGATAAGACAGGGGTCTCTGAAGCTTTCTTT.

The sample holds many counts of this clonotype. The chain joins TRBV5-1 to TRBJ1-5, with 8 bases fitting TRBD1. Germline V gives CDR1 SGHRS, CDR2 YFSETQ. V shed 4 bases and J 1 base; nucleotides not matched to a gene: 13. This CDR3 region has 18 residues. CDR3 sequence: CASSPSPGGDSSNQPQHF. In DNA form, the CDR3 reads TGCGCCAGCAGCCCCTCGCCAGGGGGCGATTCGAGCAATCAGCCCCAGCATTTT.

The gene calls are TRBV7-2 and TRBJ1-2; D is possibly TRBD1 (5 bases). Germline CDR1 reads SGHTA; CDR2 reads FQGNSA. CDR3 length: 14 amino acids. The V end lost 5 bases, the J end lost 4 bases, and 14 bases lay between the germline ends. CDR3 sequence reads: CASSPAWGAYGYTF. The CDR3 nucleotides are TGTGCCAGCAGCCCCGCCTGGGGCGCCTATGGCTACACCTTC.

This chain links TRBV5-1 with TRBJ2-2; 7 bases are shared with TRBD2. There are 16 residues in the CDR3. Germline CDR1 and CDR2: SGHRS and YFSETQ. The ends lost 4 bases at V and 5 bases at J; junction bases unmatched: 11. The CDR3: CASSPYSGPRTGELFF. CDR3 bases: TGCGCCAGCAGCCCCTATAGCGGGCCGAGAACCGGGGAGCTGTTTTTT.